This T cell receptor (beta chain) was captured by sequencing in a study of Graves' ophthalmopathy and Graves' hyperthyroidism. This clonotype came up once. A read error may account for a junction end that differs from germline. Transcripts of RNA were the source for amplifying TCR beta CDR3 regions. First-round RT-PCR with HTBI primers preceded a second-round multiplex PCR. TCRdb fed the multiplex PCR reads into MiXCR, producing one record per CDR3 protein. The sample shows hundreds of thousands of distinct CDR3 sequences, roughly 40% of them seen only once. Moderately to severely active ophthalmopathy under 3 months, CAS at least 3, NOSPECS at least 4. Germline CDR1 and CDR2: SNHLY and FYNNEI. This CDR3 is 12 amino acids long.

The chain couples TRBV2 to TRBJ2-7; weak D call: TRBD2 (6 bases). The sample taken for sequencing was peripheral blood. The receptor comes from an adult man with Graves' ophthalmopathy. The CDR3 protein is CASSDPPGELYF. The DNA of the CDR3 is TGTGCCAGCAGTGACCCCCCGGGGGAGCTGTACTTC.